One sample yielded the 25 T cell receptor beta chains listed below, sequenced in a study of cytomegalovirus exposure and HLA in healthy donors. The PCR was carried out with 60 Vbeta primers and 13 Jbeta primers. The protocol was immunoSEQ multiplex PCR, while the TCRdb copy is restricted to in-frame clones and leaves out a portion. Of 80,000 to 100,000 clones detected, around 84% appear once; the ten largest clones hold 10% to 13%. The sample taken for sequencing was PBMCs. The receptor set was obtained from a human donor in good health.

This clone appeared a single time. CDR3 nucleotide sequence: TGTGCCAGTAGGCCGGGACAGGTCTATGGCTACACCTTC. As protein: CASRPGQVYGYTF. The rearrangement links TRBV19 to TRBJ1-2, with 8 bases fitting TRBD1. CDR1 is LNHDA and CDR2 is SQIVND in the germline V gene (reference sequence). The V gene end was trimmed by 6 bases and the J gene end by 4 bases; junction bases not matched to a gene: 4. The CDR3 runs to 13 residues.

This chain connects TRBV11-2 to TRBJ2-1, with TRBD2 as a possible D gene (6 bases). The CDR3 is 14 amino acids. V lost 2 bases, J lost 5 bases, and 10 bases lay in between. The germline V gene has CDR1 SGHAT and CDR2 FQNNGV. CDR3 in DNA: TGTGCCAGCAGCTTACAAGCGGGCGACAATGAGCAGTTCTTC. It is translated as CASSLQAGDNEQFF. The full variable domain, with the rest looked up from reference TRBV11-2 and TRBJ2-1, is EAGVAQSPRYKIIEKRQSVAFWCNPISGHATLYWYQQILGQGPKLLIQFQNNGVVDDSQLPKDRFSAERLKGVDSTLKIQPAKLEDSAVYLCASSLQAGDNEQFFGPGTRLTVL.

The chain is built from TRBV10-3 and TRBJ1-1; weak D call: TRBD1 (6 bases). This CDR3 region has 13 residues. Germline V gives CDR1 ENHRY, CDR2 SYGVKD. The ends were cut back, 3 bases at V and 6 bases at J, with 11 bases in the middle. The CDR3 sequence is CAISDWGQSEAFF. The CDR3 DNA reads as TGTGCCATCAGTGATTGGGGGCAGTCTGAAGCTTTCTTT.

This chain joins TRBV9 and TRBJ1-1; 9 nucleotides match TRBD1. V lost 4 bases and J lost 7; bases outside the gene matches: 2. CDR3 length: 12 amino acids. Looked up from germline, CDR1 is SGDLS and CDR2 is YYNGEE. CDR3 protein: CASSLTGGEAFF. CDR3 nucleotide sequence: TGTGCCAGCAGCCTGACAGGGGGTGAAGCTTTCTTT.

This clone is a singleton in its sample. V usage is TRBV27 and J usage is TRBJ1-5, with D uncertain. The V and J ends lost 4 bases and 3 bases respectively, with 13 bases between them. The CDR3 is 15 amino acids. Germline V gives CDR1 MNHEY, CDR2 SMNVEV (reference sequence). The CDR3 is CASSSDERSNQPQHF. The CDR3 DNA reads as TGTGCCAGCAGTTCTGATGAGCGGTCCAATCAGCCCCAGCATTTT.

This sequence joins TRBV7-2 and TRBJ2-3; possibly TRBD1 for D (5 bases). Germline-derived CDR1 and CDR2 are SGHTA and FQGNSA. The V end was cut by 0 bases, the J end by 0 bases, with 10 bases between. The CDR3 length is 16 residues. The chain's CDR3 is CASSLAQGQSTDTQYF. In DNA, the CDR3 is TGTGCCAGCAGCTTAGCCCAGGGTCAAAGCACAGATACGCAGTATTTT.

The chain carries TRBV14 and TRBJ2-2; TRBD2 might be the D (5 bases). The CDR3 has 14 residues. Trimming stripped 4 bases from V and 7 bases from J, with 13 bases between. From germline, CDR1 is SGHDN and CDR2 FVKESK. Here the CDR3 reads CASSPGNLGGELFF. CDR3 nucleotides: TGTGCCAGCAGCCCCGGGAACCTTGGCGGGGAGCTGTTTTTT. Full variable domain (outside the CDR3, taken from reference TRBV14 and TRBJ2-2): EAGVTQFPSHSVIEKGQTVTLRCDPISGHDNLYWYRRVMGKEIKFLLHFVKESKQDESGMPNNRFLAERTGGTYSTLKVQPAELEDSGVYFCASSPGNLGGELFFGEGSRLTVL.

This clone was detected once. This sequence joins TRBV6-4 and TRBJ2-1; 8 positions agree with TRBD2. The germline V gene has CDR1 MRHNA and CDR2 SNTAGT. The CDR3 contains 13 residues. The J segment lost 4 bases and the V segment lost 8 bases, leaving 4 bases of the junction unmatched. The CDR3 region has the DNA TGTGCCAGCCGGGGGGGCAGGTACAATGAGCAGTTCTTC. This sequence encodes CASRGGRYNEQFF.

The CDR3 spells CASSASRQGAGGNTIYF. DNA of the CDR3: TGTGCCAGCAGCGCTAGCCGACAGGGGGCGGGCGGAAACACCATATATTTT. V is TRBV7-2 and J is TRBJ1-3; the match to TRBD1 covers 10 bases. CDR3 length equals 17 residues. Trimming removed 5 bases from V and 4 bases from J; junction bases left unmatched: 11. The germline V gene has CDR1 SGHTA and CDR2 FQGNSA.

The gene calls are TRBV7-8 and TRBJ2-2, with D uncertain. Germline V gene sequence: CDR1 SGHVS, CDR2 FQNEAQ. Trimming pared 3 bases from V and 3 bases from J, leaving 8 bases between. The CDR3 is made up of 14 amino acids. DNA for the CDR3: TGTGCCAGCAGCTTTTTACGGGACACCGGGGAGCTGTTTTTT. Protein product: CASSFLRDTGELFF. Variable domain in full (rest from reference TRBV7-8 and TRBJ2-2): GAGVSQSPRYKVAKRGQDVALRCDPISGHVSLFWYQQALGQGPEFLTYFQNEAQLDKSGLPSDRFFAERPEGSVSTLKIQRTQQEDSAVYLCASSFLRDTGELFFGEGSRLTVL.

The chain recombines TRBV27 with TRBJ2-2, with 7 bases lining up with TRBD2. V lost 6 bases and J lost 7; bases outside the gene matches: 11. Germline V gives CDR1 MNHEY, CDR2 SMNVEV (reference sequence). This CDR3 is built from 15 residues. The CDR3 DNA follows: TGTGCCAGCAGCCGGGCGGGAGTAGGATACGGGGAGCTGTTTTTT. Residues: CASSRAGVGYGELFF.

The chain has TRBV6-5 and TRBJ2-5; a possible D gene is TRBD2 (5 bases). The germline gives CDR1 MNHEY, CDR2 SVGAGI. The CDR3 loop spans 15 amino acids. V lost 4 bases and J lost 5, with 17 bases in between. CDR3: CASSFLDGLPETQYF. CDR3 bases: TGTGCCAGCAGTTTTCTAGATGGACTCCCCGAGACCCAGTACTTC.

The V call is TRBV7-2, the J call TRBJ2-7, with no clear D. Germline CDR1 SGHTA, CDR2 FQGNSA. This CDR3 contains 14 residues. Deletions cut 1 base from V and 0 bases from J, with 7 bases between. CDR3 sequence (DNA): TGTGCCAGCAGCTTAGGGCGGTCCTCCTACGAGCAGTACTTC. Translating gives CASSLGRSSYEQYF.

The chain combines TRBV7-3 with TRBJ2-5, with 7 bases identical to TRBD2. V lost 5 bases and J lost 4; bases outside the gene matches: 4. CDR3 length: 13 amino acids. CDR1 is SGHTA and CDR2 is FQGTGA in the germline V gene. CDR3 loop: CASSPTGGETQYF. The CDR3 nucleotides are TGTGCCAGCAGCCCGACGGGAGGAGAGACCCAGTACTTC.

The chain links TRBV5-1 to TRBJ2-1; TRBD2 matches 8 bases. The CDR3 covers 13 residues. Per germline, CDR1 SGHRS and CDR2 YFSETQ. V lost 4 bases to trimming and J lost 6 bases; unmatched junction nucleotides: 3. Here the CDR3 reads CASSPAGVNEQFF. Written as DNA, the CDR3 is TGCGCCAGCAGCCCAGCGGGAGTCAATGAGCAGTTCTTC.

The chain is built from TRBV29-1 and TRBJ1-1, with no clear D. CDR1 and CDR2 from the germline V gene are SQVTM and ANQGSEA. Trimming pared 2 bases from V and 1 base from J, leaving 11 bases between. The CDR3 contains 14 residues. CDR3 sequence: CSVEKGVKNTEAFF. The CDR3 DNA reads as TGCAGCGTTGAAAAGGGAGTCAAGAACACTGAAGCTTTCTTT. Supplemented by reference TRBV29-1 and TRBJ1-1, the full variable domain reads SAVISQKPSRDICQRGTSLTIQCQVDSQVTMMFWYRQQPGQSLTLIATANQGSEATYESGFVIDKFPISRPNLTFSTLTVSNMSPEDSSIYLCSVEKGVKNTEAFFGQGTRLTVV.

J is TRBJ2-1 and V is TRBV7-2, with 10 bases aligning to TRBD1. The CDR3 sequence is 15 residues long. The germline gives CDR1 SGHTA, CDR2 FQGNSA. Trimming took 5 bases from V and 6 from J; bases not matched to a gene: 7. The CDR3: CASSRAGTGVNEQFF. Written as DNA, the CDR3 is TGTGCCAGCAGCCGAGCCGGGACAGGGGTCAATGAGCAGTTCTTC.

The chain carries TRBV5-1 and TRBJ2-7; 10 bases match TRBD2. The CDR3 totals 14 residues. In germline, CDR1 is SGHRS, CDR2 YFSETQ. V lost 3 bases, J lost 2 bases, and 2 bases stayed unmatched. CDR3 region: CASSSGLAAYEQYF. The CDR3 DNA reads as TGCGCCAGCAGCTCCGGACTAGCGGCCTACGAGCAGTACTTC.

V and J are TRBV7-9 and TRBJ1-2, with 8 bases fitting TRBD1. The trim removed 3 bases at V and 4 bases at J, leaving 7 bases unmatched. The CDR3 has 15 residues. The germline CDR1 and CDR2 sequences are SEHNR and FQNEAQ (reference sequence). The CDR3 sequence: CASSFYTGTGYGYTF. CDR3 DNA: TGTGCCAGCAGCTTTTACACAGGGACAGGCTATGGCTACACCTTC.

The chain couples TRBV29-1 to TRBJ1-1; D is unclear. V was trimmed by 6 bases and J by 6 bases, leaving 14 bases between them. The CDR3 totals 12 residues. The germline gives CDR1 SQVTM, CDR2 ANQGSEA. CDR3 region: CSVVRGVAEAFF. The DNA of the CDR3 is TGCAGCGTAGTCCGGGGAGTCGCTGAAGCTTTCTTT.

This sequence joins TRBV6-4 and TRBJ2-1; TRBD2 aligns across 8 bases. Trimming removed 5 bases from V and 9 bases from J; junction bases left unmatched: 12. Looked up from germline, CDR1 is MRHNA and CDR2 is SNTAGT. This CDR3 region has 15 residues. CDR3 region: CASSSGLVTSGEQFF. Written as DNA, the CDR3 is TGTGCCAGCAGTTCGGGACTAGTCACCTCGGGTGAGCAGTTCTTC.

The CDR3 loop is CASSQDGGTALSISGNTIYF. The CDR3, as DNA: TGTGCCAGCAGCCAAGACGGAGGGACAGCCCTGTCGATCTCTGGAAACACCATATATTTT. The rearrangement uses TRBV4-2 and TRBJ1-3; TRBD1 aligns across 7 bases. The CDR3 is 20 amino acids. Per the germline V gene, CDR1 is LGHNA and CDR2 is YNFKEQ. Unmatched junction bases numbered 14, after V lost 0 bases and J lost 0 bases.

The chain employs TRBV5-4 and TRBJ2-2, with D perhaps matching TRBD1 (6 bases). With 4 bases removed from V and 0 bases from J, the gap between germline ends came to 10 bases. This CDR3 has 15 residues. Germline V gene data show CDR1 as SGHNT and CDR2 as YYREEE (reference sequence). CDR3 sequence (DNA): TGTGCCAGCAGCCGGGACACTCCGAACACCGGGGAGCTGTTTTTT. It codes for CASSRDTPNTGELFF. The full variable domain, in which reference TRBV5-4 and TRBJ2-2 provide the parts outside the CDR3, is ETGVTQSPTHLIKTRGQQVTLRCSSQSGHNTVSWYQQALGQGPQFIFQYYREEENGRGNFPPRFSGLQFPNYSSELNVNALELDDSALYLCASSRDTPNTGELFFGEGSRLTVL.

This clone has only one observation. The rearrangement links TRBV5-4 to TRBJ2-3; TRBD2 agrees at 7 bases. This CDR3 has 17 residues. The V gene end was trimmed by 4 bases and the J gene end by 5 bases; junction bases not matched to a gene: 16. Germline lookup yields CDR1 SGHNT and CDR2 YYREEE (reference sequence). The CDR3 DNA sequence: TGTGCCAGCAGCCACCGACTTTTGGGAGGGCATATAGATACGCAGTATTTT. Translation gives CASSHRLLGGHIDTQYF.

The V call is TRBV5-1, the J call TRBJ1-1, with D possibly TRBD1 on 5 matching bases. The CDR3 has 14 amino acids. The germline gives CDR1 SGHRS, CDR2 YFSETQ. The germline V and J ends were trimmed by 4 bases and 5 bases, with 15 bases remaining between them. CDR3 bases: TGCGCCAGCAGCCAGAGGTCAGGGTCGACTGAAGCTTTCTTT. Protein product: CASSQRSGSTEAFF.